The clone carrying this TCR beta chain was detected only once. These data belong to a study of PD-L1 blockade in urothelial cancer. TCR analog templates of synthetic origin were spiked into each PCR. Repertoires were generated with immunoSEQ multiplex PCR, while TCRdb's copy carries only in-frame clones and drops some. The sample carries fewer than 30,000 clones, 84% recorded once. The sample was PBMCs, taken around atezolizumab (anti-PD-L1) treatment. This TCR was sampled from a man in his 70s with urothelial cancer.

The CDR3 DNA reads as TGTGCCAGTAGTAATACCCGAGGCACTGAAGCTTTCTTT. Encoded protein: CASSNTRGTEAFF. This chain connects TRBV19 to TRBJ1-1; D gene ambiguous. Trimming pared 4 bases from V and 4 bases from J, leaving 10 bases between. Germline V gives CDR1 LNHDA, CDR2 SQIVND (reference sequence). The CDR3 contains 13 residues.